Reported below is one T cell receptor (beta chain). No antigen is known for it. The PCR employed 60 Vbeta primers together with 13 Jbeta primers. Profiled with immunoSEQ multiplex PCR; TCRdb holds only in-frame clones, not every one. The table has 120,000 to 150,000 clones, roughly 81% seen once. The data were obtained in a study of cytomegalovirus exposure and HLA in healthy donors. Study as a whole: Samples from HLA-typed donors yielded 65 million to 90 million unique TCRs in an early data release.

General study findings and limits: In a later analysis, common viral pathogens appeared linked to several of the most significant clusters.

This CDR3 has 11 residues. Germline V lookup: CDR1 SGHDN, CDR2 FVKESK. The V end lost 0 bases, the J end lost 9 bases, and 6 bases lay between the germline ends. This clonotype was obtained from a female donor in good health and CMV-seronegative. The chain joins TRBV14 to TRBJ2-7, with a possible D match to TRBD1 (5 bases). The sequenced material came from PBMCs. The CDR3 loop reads CASSQETAQYF. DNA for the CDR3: TGTGCCAGCAGCCAAGAGACAGCGCAGTACTTC.